One sample yielded the 21 T cell receptor beta chains listed below, sequenced in a study of blood T cell repertoires in COVID-19. Method: immunoSEQ multiplex PCR; TCRdb's copy keeps in-frame clones and lacks some. The repertoire holds roughly 93,000 clones, with 70% to 90% as singletons. Material for sequencing was peripheral blood. These receptors were obtained from a middle-aged man with acute or convalescent COVID-19.

This chain joins TRBV19 and TRBJ2-2, with a possible D match to TRBD1 (6 bases). The CDR3 runs to 18 residues. CDR1 and CDR2 (germline): LNHDA, SQIVND (reference sequence). With 2 bases removed from V and 0 bases from J, the gap between germline ends came to 16 bases. The CDR3 DNA follows: TGTGCCAGTAGTATATCAAGGGGGACAATGGCGAACACCGGGGAGCTGTTTTTT. Amino acids: CASSISRGTMANTGELFF.

This chain links TRBV7-3 with TRBJ1-1, with D uncertain. Trimming left V 4 bases short and J 1 base short, with 16 bases between. CDR1 is SGHTA, CDR2 FQGTGA, per germline. This CDR3 spans 16 amino acids. CDR3 coding DNA: TGTGCCAGCAGCTCACCCCCGGGGAGCCCGAACACTGAAGCTTTCTTT. Its translation is CASSSPPGSPNTEAFF.

This chain uses TRBV4-2 with TRBJ2-3; TRBD2 might be the D (5 bases). Trimming removed 5 bases at V and 5 bases at J, with 11 bases between. The V gene's germline CDR1 is LGHNA and CDR2 YNFKEQ. The CDR3 length is 13 residues. Here the CDR3 DNA reads TGTGCCAGCAGCTCGCGGGTTGGAGATACGCAGTATTTT. It is translated as CASSSRVGDTQYF.

The CDR3 DNA sequence: TGTGCCAGCAGTCTGACCGGGACAGCCTACAATGAGCAGTTCTTC. Its translation is CASSLTGTAYNEQFF. The chain couples TRBV6-5 to TRBJ2-1; 7 bases fit TRBD1. CDR3 size: 15 residues. The germline gives CDR1 MNHEY, CDR2 SVGAGI. V was clipped by 5 bases and J by 2 bases; unmatched bases: 6.

This clone appeared once. The CDR3 here is CASTTSRHNTGELFF. The CDR3, as DNA: TGTGCCAGCACTACTAGTCGCCACAACACCGGGGAGCTGTTTTTT. The chain employs TRBV7-6 and TRBJ2-2; perhaps TRBD2 as D (5 bases). With 7 bases removed from V and 2 bases from J, the gap between germline ends came to 14 bases. The germline V gene encodes CDR1 SGHVS and CDR2 FNYEAQ. The length of the CDR3 is 15 residues.

This clone was recorded once. The chain has TRBV6-5 and TRBJ1-1; D is ambiguous. Between the trimmed V and J ends, which lost 6 bases and 1 base, there was a span of 9 bases. The germline gives CDR1 MNHEY, CDR2 SVGAGI. The CDR3 is 13 residues long. CDR3 in DNA: TGTGCCAGCAGGAGTCTGCGGAACACTGAAGCTTTCTTT. The encoded protein is CASRSLRNTEAFF.

The chain has TRBV9 and TRBJ2-1; TRBD1 aligns across 9 bases. The CDR3 is made up of 15 amino acids. Germline V gene lookup returns CDR1 SGDLS and CDR2 YYNGEE. Germline trimming cut 4 bases from V and 4 bases from J; bases unmatched to any gene: 6. The CDR3 spells CASSFNRGHYNEQFF. CDR3 DNA sequence: TGTGCCAGCAGCTTTAACAGGGGGCATTACAATGAGCAGTTCTTC.

This clone occurred once. The rearrangement links TRBV7-2 to TRBJ1-1; D is unclear. The germline V gene encodes CDR1 SGHTA and CDR2 FQGNSA. The CDR3 contains 13 residues. Trimming pared 1 base from V and 4 bases from J, leaving 7 bases between. The CDR3 sequence: CASSLVEGTEAFF. CDR3 DNA sequence: TGTGCCAGCAGCTTAGTGGAGGGCACTGAAGCTTTCTTT.

Only one count was recorded for this clone. The rearrangement joins TRBV5-4 to TRBJ2-1, with a tentative D call TRBD1 (6 bases). The germline V and J ends were trimmed by 4 bases and 15 bases, with 20 bases remaining between them. There are 13 residues in the CDR3. Germline V gene data show CDR1 as SGHNT and CDR2 as YYREEE (reference sequence). CDR3 in amino acids: CASSPPEQGETFF. CDR3 in DNA: TGTGCCAGCAGCCCACCGGAACAGGGAGAGACGTTCTTC.

V usage is TRBV7-2 and J usage is TRBJ1-1; no clear D. Between the trimmed V and J ends, which lost 1 base and 5 bases, there was a span of 11 bases. CDR1 and CDR2 from the germline V gene are SGHTA and FQGNSA. CDR3 size: 14 residues. This CDR3 reads CASSLGWGETEAFF. CDR3 DNA: TGTGCCAGCAGCTTAGGTTGGGGAGAAACTGAAGCTTTCTTT.

This chain joins TRBV5-1 and TRBJ2-1; D perhaps matches TRBD2 (5 bases). The CDR3 totals 16 residues. The germline CDR1 and CDR2 sequences are SGHRS and YFSETQ. The V and J ends lost 4 bases and 6 bases respectively, with 20 bases between them. The CDR3 sequence is CASSPDGDIGGNEQFF. The CDR3 DNA reads TGCGCCAGCAGCCCGGACGGGGATATTGGAGGCAATGAGCAGTTCTTC.

This chain uses TRBV5-6 with TRBJ1-1; unclear D gene. The V gene's germline CDR1 is SGHDT and CDR2 YYEEEE. This CDR3 spans 13 amino acids. Trimming removed 1 base at V and 7 bases at J, with 11 bases between. The CDR3 DNA follows: TGTGCCAGCAGCTTGCCCGAGATGAGTGAAGCTTTCTTT. Translation gives CASSLPEMSEAFF.

The chain combines TRBV2 with TRBJ2-2; 7 bases match TRBD2. Germline V gene lookup returns CDR1 SNHLY and CDR2 FYNNEI. The CDR3 spans 15 residues. V was pared by 4 bases and J by 5 bases, with 7 bases of the junction left unmatched. CDR3 amino acids: CASSGAGEWTGELFF. CDR3 coding DNA: TGTGCCAGCAGTGGGGCGGGGGAGTGGACCGGGGAGCTGTTTTTT.

This rearrangement joins TRBV15 to TRBJ2-7; D is possibly TRBD2 (6 bases). In germline, CDR1 is LNHNV, CDR2 YYDKDF (reference sequence). This CDR3 is built from 15 residues. Deletions cut 0 bases from V and 3 bases from J, with 12 bases between. CDR3 region: CATSRDLGGLYEQYF. Here the CDR3 DNA reads TGTGCCACCAGCAGAGATCTGGGGGGACTCTACGAGCAGTACTTC.

The chain is built from TRBV30 and TRBJ1-6; a possible D gene is TRBD1 (6 bases). Trimming stripped 0 bases from V and 7 bases from J, with 10 bases between. The CDR3 loop spans 14 amino acids. Germline loops: CDR1 GTSNPN, CDR2 SVGIG (reference sequence). DNA of the CDR3: TGTGCCTGGAGTGTAATGGGGGCGAATTCACCCCTCCACTTT. It translates to CAWSVMGANSPLHF.

The rearrangement links TRBV2 to TRBJ1-2; 9 bases align to TRBD1. This CDR3 comprises 15 residues. Germline V gene sequence: CDR1 SNHLY, CDR2 FYNNEI. Trimming at V came to 7 bases and at J to 4 bases, leaving 10 bases not matched to a gene. CDR3 coding DNA: TGTGCCAGCACTAACAGGGGGCGACTCAGCTATGGCTACACCTTC. Translation: CASTNRGRLSYGYTF.

The J gene is TRBJ1-1, the V gene TRBV29-1; D gene unclear. The CDR3 is 12 residues long. Between the trimmed V and J ends, which lost 5 bases and 1 base, there was a span of 8 bases. CDR1 is SQVTM and CDR2 is ANQGSEA in the germline V gene. The CDR3 coding sequence is TGCAGCGTTTATCCGGGGAACACTGAAGCTTTCTTT. Translated, it gives CSVYPGNTEAFF. Complete variable domain (other parts from reference TRBV29-1 and TRBJ1-1): SAVISQKPSRDICQRGTSLTIQCQVDSQVTMMFWYRQQPGQSLTLIATANQGSEATYESGFVIDKFPISRPNLTFSTLTVSNMSPEDSSIYLCSVYPGNTEAFFGQGTRLTVV.

The chain employs TRBV24-1 and TRBJ1-1; 9 positions agree with TRBD1. The germline V gene has CDR1 KGHDR and CDR2 SFDVKD. With V trimmed by 2 bases and J by 12 bases, 6 bases remained unmatched. The CDR3 consists of 13 residues. Here the CDR3 reads CATSDWTGVETFF. The DNA for the CDR3 is TGTGCCACCAGTGATTGGACAGGGGTTGAGACTTTCTTT.

The gene calls are TRBV7-3 and TRBJ1-1, with 10 bases aligning to TRBD1. This CDR3 is built from 13 residues. Germline V lookup: CDR1 SGHTA, CDR2 FQGTGA. V gave up 5 bases and J gave up 7 bases; unmatched junction bases: 4. The CDR3 region is CASSGGQGLEAFF. Written as DNA, the CDR3 is TGTGCCAGCAGCGGGGGACAGGGGCTTGAAGCTTTCTTT.

V gene TRBV19 combines with J gene TRBJ2-2; 9 nucleotides align to TRBD2. Per the germline V gene, CDR1 is LNHDA and CDR2 is SQIVND (reference sequence). CDR3 length: 15 residues. The trim removed 6 bases at V and 3 bases at J, leaving 5 bases unmatched. The CDR3, as DNA: TGTGCCAGTAGGTTCAGCGGGGGGCACACCGGGGAGCTGTTTTTT. It specifies CASRFSGGHTGELFF.

The genes are TRBV4-2 and TRBJ1-2; D is possibly TRBD1 (6 bases). The CDR3 runs 14 residues. Per the germline V gene, CDR1 is LGHNA and CDR2 is YNFKEQ. V dropped 5 bases and J dropped 4 bases, with 14 bases sitting between them. The CDR3 sequence: CASSSDQGPYGYTF. The CDR3 DNA sequence: TGTGCCAGCAGCTCGGATCAGGGGCCCTATGGCTACACCTTC.